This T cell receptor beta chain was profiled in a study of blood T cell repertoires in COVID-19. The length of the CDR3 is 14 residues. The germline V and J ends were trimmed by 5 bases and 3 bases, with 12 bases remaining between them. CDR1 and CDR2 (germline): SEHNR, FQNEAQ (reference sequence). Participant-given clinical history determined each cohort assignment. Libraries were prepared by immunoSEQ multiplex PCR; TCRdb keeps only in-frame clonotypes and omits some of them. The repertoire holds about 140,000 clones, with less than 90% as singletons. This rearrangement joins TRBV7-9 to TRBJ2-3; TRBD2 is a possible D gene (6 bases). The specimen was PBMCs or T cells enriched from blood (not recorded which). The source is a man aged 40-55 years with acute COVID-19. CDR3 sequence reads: CASSLGTFTDTQYF. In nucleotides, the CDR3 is TGTGCCAGCAGCCTCGGGACTTTTACAGATACGCAGTATTTT.